The rows below give T cell receptor beta chains drawn from one sample of a study of T cells in Graves' hyperthyroidism and ophthalmopathy. MiXCR, applied by TCRdb to the multiplex PCR reads, yields one record per CDR3 protein. The sample includes under 300,000 distinct CDR3 sequences, about 20% seen only once; the top ten take 50% to 75%. Sequenced material: blood. The origin of the receptors is a man in his thirties or forties with Graves' ophthalmopathy. The CDR3 runs from the conserved cysteine through the conserved F or W. A D gene is named only where the DNA matches it firmly. Expanded clones get a size class; other rows say once, few or many, or leave the size out.

d_gene	v_gene	j_gene	abundance	CDR3aa	CDR3nt
TRBD2	TRBV20-1	TRBJ2-7	many	CSAWTSGSSYEQYF	TGCAGTGCTTGGACTAGCGGGAGCTCCTACGAGCAGTACTTC
NA	TRBV27	TRBJ2-3	NA	CASSLMGAPSTDTQYF	TGTGCCAGCAGTTTAATGGGGGCACCTAGCACAGATACGCAGTATTTT
NA	TRBV15	TRBJ1-1	NA	CATSMEGLGAEAFF	TGTGCCACCAGCATGGAGGGGCTAGGCGCTGAAGCTTTCTTT
TRBD1	TRBV18	TRBJ1-4	few	CASSPPGTGLEKLFF	TGTGCCAGCTCACCACCCGGGACAGGGTTAGAAAAACTGTTTTTT
NA	TRBV11-2	TRBJ2-7	many	CASSSDYEQYF	TGTGCCAGCAGCTCAGACTACGAGCAGTACTTC
NA	TRBV5-1	TRBJ2-2	many	CASSPSARSSTGELFF	TGCGCCAGCAGCCCTTCGGCCCGGTCAAGCACCGGGGAGCTGTTTTTT
NA	TRBV2	TRBJ1-1	many	CASSELVGSRRGTEAFF	TGTGCCAGCAGTGAGTTAGTGGGGAGTCGACGTGGCACTGAAGCTTTCTTT
NA	TRBV28	TRBJ2-1	many	CASSLNGLARSYNEQFF	TGTGCCAGCAGTTTGAATGGCCTAGCCCGGTCCTACAATGAGCAGTTCTTC
NA	TRBV5-5	TRBJ1-1	NA	CASSFVGSGTEAFF	TGTGCCAGCAGCTTTGTGGGGTCGGGCACTGAAGCTTTCTTT
TRBD1	TRBV6-2/TRBV6-3	TRBJ1-5	few	CASRTDRAGQPQHF	TGTGCCAGCAGAACCGACAGGGCCGGGCAGCCCCAGCATTTT
NA	TRBV5-1	TRBJ1-2	NA	CASRDPGTNYGYTF	TGCGCCAGCCGAGACCCCGGGACCAACTATGGCTACACCTTC
NA	TRBV20-1	TRBJ1-4	few	CSVHLIATNEKLFF	TGCAGTGTCCACCTCATAGCAACTAATGAAAAACTGTTTTTT
NA	TRBV9	TRBJ1-3	NA	CASSGSDFGAGNTIYF	TGTGCCAGCAGCGGTTCCGACTTCGGGGCGGGAAACACCATATATTTT
TRBD2	TRBV11-2	TRBJ2-2	few	CASSLSGRAQTGELFF	TGTGCCAGCAGCTTAAGCGGGAGGGCCCAGACCGGGGAGCTGTTTTTT
TRBD1	TRBV12-3/TRBV12-4	TRBJ2-5	few	CASSHTGVKTQYF	TGTGCCAGCAGTCACACAGGGGTAAAGACCCAGTACTTC
NA	TRBV11-2	TRBJ2-5	many	CASNFSGYAETQYF	TGTGCCAGCAACTTCTCAGGGTACGCGGAGACCCAGTACTTC
TRBD1	TRBV14	TRBJ2-7	NA	CASSQRTGGNEQYF	TGTGCCAGCAGCCAAAGGACAGGGGGAAACGAGCAGTACTTC
TRBD2	TRBV9	TRBJ2-3	NA	CASSLRLAGPDTQYF	TGTGCCAGCAGCCTGCGACTAGCGGGTCCAGATACGCAGTATTTT
NA	TRBV29-1	TRBJ2-1	NA	CSVGRTLSSYNEQFF	TGCAGCGTTGGGAGAACCTTAAGCTCCTACAATGAGCAGTTCTTC
NA	TRBV12-3/TRBV12-4	TRBJ1-6	NA	CASSPRPNSPLHF	TGTGCCAGCAGTCCAAGACCAAATTCACCCCTCCACTTT
NA	TRBV28	TRBJ2-1	few	CASRVIAESSYNEQFF	TGTGCCAGCAGAGTCATTGCGGAAAGCTCCTACAATGAGCAGTTCTTC
NA	TRBV28	TRBJ2-5	many	CASRTYREYQETQYF	TGTGCCAGCAGGACTTACAGGGAATACCAAGAGACCCAGTACTTC
NA	TRBV7-9	TRBJ1-2	NA	CASSRDTTTYGYTF	TGTGCCAGCAGCCGGGACACAACCACTTATGGCTACACCTTC
TRBD2	TRBV9	TRBJ2-7	few	CASSGKGAGPYEQYF	TGTGCCAGCAGTGGTAAGGGAGCGGGGCCCTACGAGCAGTACTTC
NA	TRBV20-1	TRBJ1-1	NA	CSASVEAFF	TGCAGTGCTAGCGTTGAAGCTTTCTTT
TRBD1	TRBV2	TRBJ2-7	NA	CASRLQGDEQYF	TGTGCCAGCAGACTACAGGGGGACGAGCAGTACTTC
TRBD1	TRBV5-1	TRBJ2-1	many	CASSWDRGDEQFF	TGCGCCAGCAGCTGGGACAGGGGCGATGAGCAGTTCTTC
NA	TRBV7-9	TRBJ2-2	few	CASRESYTGELFF	TGTGCCAGCAGGGAGAGTTACACCGGGGAGCTGTTTTTT
NA	TRBV6-5	TRBJ1-1	NA	CASSYSIEPRTEAFF	TGTGCCAGCAGTTACTCGATTGAGCCGAGGACTGAAGCTTTCTTT
NA	TRBV30	TRBJ1-4	NA	CAWSVKGHSNEKLFF	TGTGCCTGGAGTGTAAAAGGGCACAGTAATGAAAAACTGTTTTTT
TRBD1	TRBV11-3	TRBJ2-2	many	CASSPPQGAKGTGELFF	TGTGCCAGCAGCCCGCCCCAGGGGGCAAAAGGGACCGGGGAGCTGTTTTTT
NA	TRBV7-8	TRBJ2-3	NA	CASSLAPDISTDTQYF	TGTGCCAGCAGCTTAGCACCGGACATTAGCACAGATACGCAGTATTTT
NA	TRBV12-3/TRBV12-4	TRBJ2-3	many	CASIVFPDQGDTQYF	TGTGCCAGCATAGTTTTCCCCGACCAGGGAGATACGCAGTATTTT
NA	TRBV12-3/TRBV12-4	TRBJ2-6	few	CASSRQGANVLTF	TGTGCCAGCAGTCGCCAGGGGGCCAACGTCCTGACTTTC
TRBD1	TRBV24-1	TRBJ2-3	many	CATRTGQEETDTQYF	TGTGCCACCAGGACCGGACAGGAGGAGACAGATACGCAGTATTTT
NA	TRBV4-1	TRBJ1-4	few	CASSQDRRGQGEKLFF	TGCGCCAGCAGCCAAGATCGTAGGGGCCAGGGTGAAAAACTGTTTTTT
NA	TRBV2	TRBJ1-2	few	CASRTGAGGYTF	TGTGCCAGCAGGACGGGGGCCGGGGGCTACACCTTC
NA	TRBV3-1	TRBJ1-1	many	CASSQELRNTEAFF	TGTGCCAGCAGCCAAGAGCTCAGGAACACTGAAGCTTTCTTT
NA	TRBV12-3/TRBV12-4	TRBJ2-7	NA	CASSFAAVYEQYF	TGTGCCAGCAGTTTTGCGGCAGTCTACGAGCAGTACTTC
NA	TRBV29-1	TRBJ2-7	few	CSVEDPQGISYEQYF	TGCAGCGTTGAAGACCCTCAGGGGATTAGCTACGAGCAGTACTTC
NA	TRBV11-2	TRBJ2-5	few	CASSWGETQYF	TGTGCCAGCAGCTGGGGGGAGACCCAGTACTTC
NA	TRBV18	TRBJ2-1	many	CASSPTAFDEQFF	TGTGCCAGCTCACCAACCGCCTTCGATGAGCAGTTCTTC
TRBD2	TRBV29-1	TRBJ2-7	few	CSVFLAGGEQYF	TGCAGCGTTTTCCTAGCGGGAGGCGAGCAGTACTTC
TRBD2	TRBV19	TRBJ2-7	NA	CASTPRTSGAYEQYF	TGTGCCAGTACCCCCCGGACTAGCGGAGCCTACGAGCAGTACTTC
NA	TRBV27	TRBJ2-5	NA	CASSTPLAGGQETQYF	TGTGCCAGCAGTACACCCTTAGCCGGGGGCCAAGAGACCCAGTACTTC
NA	TRBV7-8	TRBJ1-1	NA	CASSPFPGGVMNTEAFF	TGTGCCAGCAGCCCGTTCCCGGGGGGGGTCATGAACACTGAAGCTTTCTTT
TRBD1	TRBV7-2	TRBJ1-1	many	CASSLGTGWVAEAFF	TGTGCCAGCAGCTTAGGGACAGGGTGGGTGGCTGAAGCTTTCTTT
NA	TRBV4-1	TRBJ1-1	few	CASSQRWGANTEAFF	TGCGCCAGCAGCCAACGTTGGGGCGCGAACACTGAAGCTTTCTTT
TRBD1	TRBV7-9	TRBJ2-1	once	CASTTGAFSYEQFF	TGTGCCAGCACCACAGGGGCCTTCTCCTACGAGCAGTTCTTC
TRBD1	TRBV7-8	TRBJ1-5	many	CASSPRQGDVQPQHF	TGTGCCAGCAGCCCAAGACAGGGGGATGTACAGCCCCAGCATTTT
TRBD2	TRBV20-1	TRBJ2-7	few	CSAGPTLAGGPVEQYF	TGCAGTGCTGGACCCACCTTAGCGGGAGGGCCGGTAGAGCAGTACTTC